In its sample, the clone carrying this TCR beta chain was seen a few times. Antigen: not known. CDR1 MNHEY and CDR2 SMNVEV come from the germline V gene (reference sequence). Deletions cut 5 bases from V and 14 bases from J, with 22 bases between. There are 15 residues in the CDR3. This entry belongs to a study of cytomegalovirus exposure and HLA in healthy donors. Regarding the study as a whole: Association with HLA alleles at 0.05 false discovery rate was found for around 17,000 TCR beta sequences in a later analysis. Excluded: some indistinguishable V segments such as TRBV6-2 and TRBV6-3. Links to common viral pathogens appeared, in a later analysis, for several of the most significant clusters. Sequencing probably produced one cluster of sequence variants that were highly shared.

A multiplex PCR was run with 60 Vbeta primers and 13 Jbeta primers. TCRdb keeps only in-frame clones here, not all; method: immunoSEQ multiplex PCR. Of 95,000 to 150,000 clones in the sample, less than 85% are singletons; the top ten hold around 4.5%. The chain carries TRBV27 and TRBJ1-6, with unresolved D. This receptor was taken from a woman between 40 and 55 years old in good health and CMV-seronegative. The source material was PBMCs. The CDR3 sequence is CASSPPRHGIGTLHF. CDR3 coding DNA: TGTGCCAGCAGTCCCCCGAGACACGGTATCGGAACCCTCCACTTT.